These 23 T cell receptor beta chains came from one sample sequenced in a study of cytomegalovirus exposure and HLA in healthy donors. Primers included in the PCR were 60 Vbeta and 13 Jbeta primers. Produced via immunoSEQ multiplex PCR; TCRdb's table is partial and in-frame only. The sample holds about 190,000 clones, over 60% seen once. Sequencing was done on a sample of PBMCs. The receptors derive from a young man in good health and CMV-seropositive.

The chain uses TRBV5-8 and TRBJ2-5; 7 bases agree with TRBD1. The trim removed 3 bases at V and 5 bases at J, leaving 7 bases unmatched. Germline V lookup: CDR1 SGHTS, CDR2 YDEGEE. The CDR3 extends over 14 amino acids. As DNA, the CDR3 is TGTGCCAGCAGCTCAGGGGGTAGATGGGAGACCCAGTACTTC. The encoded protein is CASSSGGRWETQYF.

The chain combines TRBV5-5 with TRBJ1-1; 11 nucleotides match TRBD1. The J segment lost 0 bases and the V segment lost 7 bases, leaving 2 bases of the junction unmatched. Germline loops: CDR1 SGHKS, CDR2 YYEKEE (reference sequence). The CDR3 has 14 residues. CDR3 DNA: TGTGCCAGCCGGGACAGGGGGTTGAACACTGAAGCTTTCTTT. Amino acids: CASRDRGLNTEAFF.

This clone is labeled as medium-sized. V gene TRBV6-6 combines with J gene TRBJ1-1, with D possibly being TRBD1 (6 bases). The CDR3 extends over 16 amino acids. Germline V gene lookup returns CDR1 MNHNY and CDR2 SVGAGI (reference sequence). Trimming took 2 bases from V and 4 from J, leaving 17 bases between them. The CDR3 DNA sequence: TGTGCCAGCAGTTACGAACCTAAACAGGGAACCACTGAAGCTTTCTTT. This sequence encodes CASSYEPKQGTTEAFF.

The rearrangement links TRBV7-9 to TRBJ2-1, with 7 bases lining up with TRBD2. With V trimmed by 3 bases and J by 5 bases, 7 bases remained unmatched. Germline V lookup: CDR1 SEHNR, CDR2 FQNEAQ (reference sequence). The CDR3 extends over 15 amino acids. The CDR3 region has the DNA TGTGCCAGCAGCTTTGACGGGAGGATAAACAATGAGCAGTTCTTC. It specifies CASSFDGRINNEQFF.

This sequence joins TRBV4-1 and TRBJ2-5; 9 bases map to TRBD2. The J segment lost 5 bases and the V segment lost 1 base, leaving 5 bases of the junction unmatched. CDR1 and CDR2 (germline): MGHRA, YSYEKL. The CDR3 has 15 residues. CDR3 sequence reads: CASSQGASGRETQYF. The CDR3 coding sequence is TGCGCCAGCAGCCAAGGCGCCAGCGGGAGGGAGACCCAGTACTTC.

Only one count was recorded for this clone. The CDR3 reads CASSNRGLAGNTIYF. CDR3 bases: TGTGCCAGCAGCAACAGGGGGCTTGCTGGAAACACCATATATTTT. The rearrangement uses TRBV28 and TRBJ1-3; the match to TRBD1 covers 9 bases. Germline V lookup: CDR1 MDHEN, CDR2 SYDVKM. V was pared by 6 bases and J by 2 bases, with 5 bases of the junction left unmatched. The CDR3 runs to 15 residues. Based on the CDR3 plus reference TRBV28 and TRBJ1-3, the full variable domain is DVKVTQSSRYLVKRTGEKVFLECVQDMDHENMFWYRQDPGLGLRLIYFSYDVKMKEKGDIPEGYSVSREKKERFSLILESASTNQTSMYLCASSNRGLAGNTIYFGEGSWLTVV.

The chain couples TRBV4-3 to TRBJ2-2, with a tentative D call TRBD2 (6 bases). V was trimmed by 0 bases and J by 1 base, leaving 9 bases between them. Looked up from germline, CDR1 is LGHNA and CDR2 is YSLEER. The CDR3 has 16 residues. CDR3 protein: CASSQDWRGNTGELFF. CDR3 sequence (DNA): TGCGCCAGCAGCCAAGATTGGAGGGGGAACACCGGGGAGCTGTTTTTT.

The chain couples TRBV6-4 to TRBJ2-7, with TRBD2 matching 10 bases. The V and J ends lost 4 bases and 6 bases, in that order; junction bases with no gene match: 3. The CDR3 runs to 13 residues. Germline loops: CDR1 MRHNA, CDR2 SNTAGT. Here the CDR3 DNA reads TGTGCCAGCAGTGCGGGACTAGCGTCCGAGCAGTACTTC. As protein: CASSAGLASEQYF.

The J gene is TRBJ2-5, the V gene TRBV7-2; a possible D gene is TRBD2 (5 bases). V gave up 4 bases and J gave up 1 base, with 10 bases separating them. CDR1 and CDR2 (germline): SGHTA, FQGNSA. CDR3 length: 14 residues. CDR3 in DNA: TGTGCCAGCAGCTCCCGGGGAGCCCAAGAGACCCAGTACTTC. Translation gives CASSSRGAQETQYF.

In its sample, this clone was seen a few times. CDR3 bases: TGTGCCAGCTCACCAAGGTCGGACAGGGGACATGGCTACACCTTC. The encoded protein is CASSPRSDRGHGYTF. This chain connects TRBV18 to TRBJ1-2; 9 bases are shared with TRBD1. The germline gives CDR1 KGHSH, CDR2 LQKENI. The CDR3 covers 15 residues. Losses at the gene ends were 2 bases for V and 6 bases for J; bases not matched to a gene: 7. Drawing the rest from reference TRBV18 and TRBJ1-2, the complete variable domain is NAGVMQNPRHLVRRRGQEARLRCSPMKGHSHVYWYRQLPEEGLKFMVYLQKENIIDESGMPKERFSAEFPKEGPSILRIQQVVRGDSAAYFCASSPRSDRGHGYTFGSGTRLTVV.

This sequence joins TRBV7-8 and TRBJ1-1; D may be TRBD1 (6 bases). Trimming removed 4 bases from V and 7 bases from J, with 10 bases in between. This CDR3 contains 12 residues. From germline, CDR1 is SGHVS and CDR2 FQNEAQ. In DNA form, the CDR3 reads TGTGCCAGCAGCTCGGACAGAGGTGAAGCTTTCTTT. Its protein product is CASSSDRGEAFF.

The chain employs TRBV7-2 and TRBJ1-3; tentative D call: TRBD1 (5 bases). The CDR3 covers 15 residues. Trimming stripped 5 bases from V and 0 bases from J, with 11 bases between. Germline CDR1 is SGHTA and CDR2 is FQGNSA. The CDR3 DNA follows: TGTGCCAGCAGCCCACAGGTCCGCTCTGGAAACACCATATATTTT. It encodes CASSPQVRSGNTIYF.

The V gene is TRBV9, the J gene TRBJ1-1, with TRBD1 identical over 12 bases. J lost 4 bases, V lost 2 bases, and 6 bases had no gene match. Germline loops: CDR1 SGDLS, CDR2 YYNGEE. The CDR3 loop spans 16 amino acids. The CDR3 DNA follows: TGTGCCAGCAGCGTTTCGGGACAGGGGGCTGTCACTGAAGCTTTCTTT. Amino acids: CASSVSGQGAVTEAFF.

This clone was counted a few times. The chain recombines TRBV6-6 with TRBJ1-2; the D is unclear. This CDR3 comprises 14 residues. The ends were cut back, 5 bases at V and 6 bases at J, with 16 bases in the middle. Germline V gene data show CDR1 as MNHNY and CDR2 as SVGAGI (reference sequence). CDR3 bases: TGTGCCAGCAGTACCTGGGCCCCGGGGAATGGCTACACCTTC. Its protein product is CASSTWAPGNGYTF.

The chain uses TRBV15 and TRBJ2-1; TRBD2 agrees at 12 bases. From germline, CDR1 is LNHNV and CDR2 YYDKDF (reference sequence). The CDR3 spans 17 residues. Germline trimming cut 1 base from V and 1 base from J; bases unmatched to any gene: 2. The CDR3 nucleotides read TGTGCCACCAGCAGAGGCGGGACTAGCGGGTCCTACAATGAGCAGTTCTTC. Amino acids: CATSRGGTSGSYNEQFF.

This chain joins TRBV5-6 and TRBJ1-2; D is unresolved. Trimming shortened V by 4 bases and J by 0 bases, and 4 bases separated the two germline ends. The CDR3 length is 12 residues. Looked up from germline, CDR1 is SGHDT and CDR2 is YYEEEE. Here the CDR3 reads CASSVTNYGYTF. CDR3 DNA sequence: TGTGCCAGCAGCGTAACTAACTATGGCTACACCTTC. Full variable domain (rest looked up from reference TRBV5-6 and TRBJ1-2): DAGVTQSPTHLIKTRGQQVTLRCSPKSGHDTVSWYQQALGQGPQFIFQYYEEEERQRGNFPDRFSGHQFPNYSSELNVNALLLGDSALYLCASSVTNYGYTFGSGTRLTVV.

The CDR3 reads CASSGDRQETQYF. In DNA form, the CDR3 reads TGTGCCAGCAGCGGGGACAGGCAAGAGACCCAGTACTTC. The chain is built from TRBV11-2 and TRBJ2-5, with TRBD1 matching over 8 bases. V dropped 5 bases and J dropped 2; count of bases not matched to a gene: 1. The CDR3 loop spans 13 amino acids. Germline values: CDR1 SGHAT, CDR2 FQNNGV.

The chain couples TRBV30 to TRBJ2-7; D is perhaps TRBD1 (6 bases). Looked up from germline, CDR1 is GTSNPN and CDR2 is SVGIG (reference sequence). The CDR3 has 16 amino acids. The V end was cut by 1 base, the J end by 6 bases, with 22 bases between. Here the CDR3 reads CAWSGLSGTSRVEQYF. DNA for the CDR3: TGTGCCTGGAGTGGGTTATCCGGGACAAGCAGGGTCGAGCAGTACTTC.

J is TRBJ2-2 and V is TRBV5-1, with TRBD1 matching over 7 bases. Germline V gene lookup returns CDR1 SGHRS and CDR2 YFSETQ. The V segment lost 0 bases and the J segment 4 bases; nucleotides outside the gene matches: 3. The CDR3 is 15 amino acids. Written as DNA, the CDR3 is TGCGCCAGCAGCTTGGAGACAGGGAGCACCGGGGAGCTGTTTTTT. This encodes CASSLETGSTGELFF.

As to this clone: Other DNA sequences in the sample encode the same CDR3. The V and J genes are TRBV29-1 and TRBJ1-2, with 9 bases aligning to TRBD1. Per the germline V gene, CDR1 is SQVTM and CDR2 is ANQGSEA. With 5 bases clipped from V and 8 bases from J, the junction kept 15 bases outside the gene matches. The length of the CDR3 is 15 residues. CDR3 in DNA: TGCAGCGTTTTGGATATACTAACCGGGACAGGGGGCTACACCTTC. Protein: CSVLDILTGTGGYTF.

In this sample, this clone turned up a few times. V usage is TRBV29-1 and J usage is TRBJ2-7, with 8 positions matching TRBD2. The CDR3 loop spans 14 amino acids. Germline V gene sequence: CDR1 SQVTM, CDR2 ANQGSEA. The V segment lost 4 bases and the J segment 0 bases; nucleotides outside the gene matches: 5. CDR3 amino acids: CSVATSGGSYEQYF. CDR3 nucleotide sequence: TGCAGCGTTGCAACTAGCGGAGGCTCCTACGAGCAGTACTTC.

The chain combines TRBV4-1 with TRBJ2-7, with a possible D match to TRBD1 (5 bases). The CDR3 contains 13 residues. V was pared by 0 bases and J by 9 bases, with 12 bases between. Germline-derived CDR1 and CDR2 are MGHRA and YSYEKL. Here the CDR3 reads CASSQETDTGQYF. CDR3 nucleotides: TGCGCCAGCAGCCAAGAGACAGATACGGGGCAGTACTTC.

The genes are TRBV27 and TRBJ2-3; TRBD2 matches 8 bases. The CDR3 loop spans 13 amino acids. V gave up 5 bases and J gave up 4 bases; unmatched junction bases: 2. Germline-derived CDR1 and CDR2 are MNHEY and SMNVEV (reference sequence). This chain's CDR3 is CASSRLAPDTQYF. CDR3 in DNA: TGTGCCAGCAGTAGACTAGCGCCAGATACGCAGTATTTT.